The rows below give T cell receptor beta chains drawn from one sample of a study of shared clonotypes between healthy human individuals. Method: immunoSEQ multiplex PCR; TCRdb's copy keeps in-frame clones and lacks some. Found here are about 2.4 million clones, 93% of them singletons; the top ten hold roughly 0.39%. Sequencing was carried out using naive CD4+ T cells from PBMCs. These receptors were taken from a man aged 18 to 30 in good health. Some clones in this sample may be carry-over from other donors' samples. The CDR3 runs from the conserved cysteine through the conserved F or W. The D gene is left open where the match is weak. Rows give clone size only sometimes, using once, few, many, or a class for an expanded clone.

D: .
size: .
length: 11
J: TRBJ2-7
V: TRBV7-9
DNA: TGTGCCAGCAGCCACAGGTACGAGCAGTACTTC
CDR3: CASSHRYEQYF

D: .
size: .
length: 13
J: TRBJ1-2
V: TRBV6-5
DNA: TGTGCCAGCAGTTGGGACGGATACTATGGCTACACCTTC
CDR3: CASSWDGYYGYTF

D: .
size: once
length: 12
J: TRBJ2-1
V: TRBV7-9
DNA: TGTGCCAGCAGCTCTCCTGGGGGGACGCAGTTCTTC
CDR3: CASSSPGGTQFF

D: TRBD1
size: .
length: 14
J: TRBJ1-2
V: TRBV10-3
DNA: TGTGCCATCAGGAAGGGACAGGGGGCAAGTGGCTACACCTTC
CDR3: CAIRKGQGASGYTF

D: .
size: .
length: 14
J: TRBJ1-1
V: TRBV29-1
DNA: TGCAGCGCCCTCGGGGGAAGGGTGAACACTGAAGCTTTCTTT
CDR3: CSALGGRVNTEAFF

D: .
size: .
length: 13
J: TRBJ2-7
V: TRBV10-3
DNA: TGTGCCATCAGTGATGGGGGCCCCTACGAGCAGTACTTC
CDR3: CAISDGGPYEQYF

D: .
size: .
length: 12
J: TRBJ2-2
V: TRBV6-1
DNA: TGTGCCAGCAGTGAATCCGTTTGGGAGCTGTTTTTT
CDR3: CASSESVWELFF

D: .
size: .
length: 14
J: TRBJ1-1
V: TRBV19
DNA: TGTGCCAGTACGATACAGGGTGGAGTCACTGAAGCTTTCTTT
CDR3: CASTIQGGVTEAFF

D: TRBD1
size: .
length: 14
J: TRBJ1-1
V: TRBV5-1
DNA: TGCGCCAGCAGCTACGACAGGGAAGGGACTGAAGCTTTCTTT
CDR3: CASSYDREGTEAFF

D: .
size: once
length: 15
J: TRBJ1-3
V: TRBV9
DNA: TGTGCCAGCAGCGTTTCAGTGAACTCTGGAAACACCATATATTTT
CDR3: CASSVSVNSGNTIYF

D: TRBD1
size: .
length: 15
J: TRBJ1-1
V: TRBV25-1
DNA: TGTGCCAGCAGTGATCTCTCAGGGGGGAACACTGAAGCTTTCTTT
CDR3: CASSDLSGGNTEAFF

D: TRBD1
size: .
length: 14
J: TRBJ1-4
V: TRBV19
DNA: TGTGCCAGTAGTAGGGGACAGGGGAATGAAAAACTGTTTTTT
CDR3: CASSRGQGNEKLFF

D: TRBD2
size: once
length: 16
J: TRBJ2-2
V: TRBV7-9
DNA: TGTGCCAGCAGCCCCCTAGCGGGAGGGCCCACCGGGGAGCTGTTTTTT
CDR3: CASSPLAGGPTGELFF

D: TRBD2
size: .
length: 18
J: TRBJ2-3
V: TRBV10-3
DNA: TGTGCCATCAGTGAGTCAGGACTAGCGGGTCTAAGCACAGATACGCAGTATTTT
CDR3: CAISESGLAGLSTDTQYF

D: .
size: .
length: 13
J: TRBJ2-1
V: TRBV30
DNA: TGTGCCAGTGACAGGCCCTCATTGTATGAGCAGTTCTTC
CDR3: CASDRPSLYEQFF

D: .
size: .
length: 17
J: TRBJ2-1
V: TRBV19
DNA: TGTGCCAGTAGTACAAGCAGGGTGATGCGGGATATCCATGAGCAGTTCTTC
CDR3: CASSTSRVMRDIHEQFF

D: .
size: .
length: 12
J: TRBJ1-5
V: TRBV28
DNA: TGTGCCAGCAGAAACCCAGACCAGCCCCAGCATTTT
CDR3: CASRNPDQPQHF

D: .
size: .
length: 11
J: TRBJ1-2
V: TRBV25-1
DNA: TGTGCCAGCAGCCTCAGGGGCGGCTACACCTTC
CDR3: CASSLRGGYTF

D: TRBD1
size: .
length: 16
J: TRBJ2-5
V: TRBV19
DNA: TGTGCCAGTAGTACTACCACAGGGGCCAGGGGAGAGACCCAGTACTTC
CDR3: CASSTTTGARGETQYF

D: .
size: .
length: 15
J: TRBJ1-1
V: TRBV5-5
DNA: TGTGCCAGCAGCTTGGTGGTACGGGTAAACACTGAAGCTTTCTTT
CDR3: CASSLVVRVNTEAFF

D: .
size: .
length: 13
J: TRBJ2-7
V: TRBV10-3
DNA: TGTGCCATCAGTGAACGGGAGATCTACGAGCAGTACTTC
CDR3: CAISEREIYEQYF

D: TRBD1
size: .
length: 17
J: TRBJ2-5
V: TRBV19
DNA: TGTGCCAGTAGCATTCGTACCTTACAGGGGTCCCAAGAGACCCAGTACTTC
CDR3: CASSIRTLQGSQETQYF

D: .
size: .
length: 13
J: TRBJ2-5
V: TRBV18
DNA: TGTGCCAGCTCACGACTGGAGGGTGAGACCCAGTACTTC
CDR3: CASSRLEGETQYF

D: TRBD2
size: .
length: 14
J: TRBJ2-1
V: TRBV9
DNA: TGTGCCAGCAGCAGACTAGCGGGAGTTGGTGAGCAGTTCTTC
CDR3: CASSRLAGVGEQFF

D: .
size: .
length: 13
J: TRBJ2-7
V: TRBV27
DNA: TGTGCCAGCAGTCGACAGGCCCTCTACGAGCAGTACTTC
CDR3: CASSRQALYEQYF

D: .
size: .
length: 15
J: TRBJ2-1
V: TRBV5-4
DNA: TGTGCCAGCAGCTTGGCGGCGACCTCCTACAATGAGCAGTTCTTC
CDR3: CASSLAATSYNEQFF

D: TRBD1
size: once
length: 16
J: TRBJ2-7
V: TRBV28
DNA: TGTGCCAGCAGTGTAGCCGGGACAGGGGGATCCTACGAGCAGTACTTC
CDR3: CASSVAGTGGSYEQYF

D: .
size: .
length: 13
J: TRBJ2-1
V: TRBV6-6
DNA: TGTGCCAGTTACGGAGACTCCTACAATGAGCAGTTCTTC
CDR3: CASYGDSYNEQFF

D: TRBD1
size: .
length: 16
J: TRBJ1-2
V: TRBV25-1
DNA: TGTGCCAGCAGTGAAGTAGCAGGGGGTGTCCTCTATGGCTACACCTTC
CDR3: CASSEVAGGVLYGYTF

D: .
size: .
length: 12
J: TRBJ2-3
V: TRBV29-1
DNA: TGCAGCGTTGACGGATTAGGAGATACGCAGTATTTT
CDR3: CSVDGLGDTQYF

D: .
size: once
length: 12
J: TRBJ2-5
V: TRBV6-5
DNA: TGTGCCAGCAGTTACGGGGTCGAGACCCAGTACTTC
CDR3: CASSYGVETQYF

D: .
size: .
length: 16
J: TRBJ2-3
V: TRBV7-2
DNA: TGTGCCAGCAGCCCCGTCTCAGGCGGAGGCACAGATACGCAGTATTTT
CDR3: CASSPVSGGGTDTQYF

D: .
size: .
length: 17
J: TRBJ2-6
V: TRBV19
DNA: TGTGCCAGTACCAACATCCACGGGGACTCTGGGGCCAACGTCCTGACTTTC
CDR3: CASTNIHGDSGANVLTF

D: .
size: .
length: 17
J: TRBJ2-4
V: TRBV6-1
DNA: TGTGCCAGCAGTGAAGCGGGTAGCGATATAGCCAAAAACATTCAGTACTTC
CDR3: CASSEAGSDIAKNIQYF

D: TRBD2
size: .
length: 16
J: TRBJ2-1
V: TRBV5-1
DNA: TGCGCCAGCAGCGTAGCCGGGACTAGCGGTTACAATGAGCAGTTCTTC
CDR3: CASSVAGTSGYNEQFF

D: .
size: .
length: 15
J: TRBJ2-7
V: TRBV5-1
DNA: TGCGCCAGCAGCTTGGGGCCCACAGTCGCCTACGAGCAGTACTTC
CDR3: CASSLGPTVAYEQYF

D: TRBD1
size: .
length: 15
J: TRBJ1-1
V: TRBV6-1
DNA: TGTGCCAGCGGGTATTCGGGACAGGGGAGAACTGAAGCTTTCTTT
CDR3: CASGYSGQGRTEAFF

D: TRBD1
size: .
length: 14
J: TRBJ1-1
V: TRBV2
DNA: TGTGCCACCAGGCTACAGGGGGCTGGTACTGAAGCTTTCTTT
CDR3: CATRLQGAGTEAFF

D: TRBD1
size: .
length: 14
J: TRBJ1-4
V: TRBV2
DNA: TGTGCCAGCACTTGGGACAGGGTGGATGAAAAACTGTTTTTT
CDR3: CASTWDRVDEKLFF

D: .
size: .
length: 14
J: TRBJ2-7
V: TRBV2
DNA: TGTGCCAGCAGTGGCCAGGGAGTGGGCTACGAGCAGTACTTC
CDR3: CASSGQGVGYEQYF

D: .
size: .
length: 13
J: TRBJ2-7
V: TRBV29-1
DNA: TGCAGCGTTGCCCGAGGTTTCTCCTACGAGCAGTACTTC
CDR3: CSVARGFSYEQYF